The text below deals with one T cell receptor (beta chain). The table lists this clone with a count of one. The antigen this receptor binds is unknown. No base qualities exist here, and no much larger clone lies one base off it. Participants in the prospective study were enrolled through a virtual design, were aged roughly 18 to 100 years, and lived in approximately 25 United States geographic areas. Cohort assignment in the prospective study relied on participant-reported clinical history from a screening survey and a study questionnaire. In the prospective study, whole blood, serum and a nasopharyngeal or oropharyngeal swab were collected from each participant by mobile phlebotomists. Prospective study participants could optionally give additional blood draws and questionnaires over a roughly 2-month period. Before DNA extraction, prospective study blood samples were shipped either frozen or at room temperature.

TCRbeta CDR3 regions were amplified from genomic DNA by means of the immunoSEQ Assay, a bias-controlled multiplex PCR. The authors processed their data as follows. The number of nucleated cells in each sample was estimated from the amplification of reference gene primers within the assay. To quantify the absolute abundance of each unique TCRbeta CDR3 rearrangement, sequence reads were collapsed and filtered. For each sample, productive Simpson clonality was calculated as the square root of Simpson's diversity index over productive rearrangements. The table was pulled from immuneACCESS by TCRdb, which kept in-frame rearrangements only. Such tables lose some clones; where checked, under half of the loss comes from unresolved V genes, and the rest has no known cause. The DNA gave D and trimming, while V, J and clone size come from that table. In all, the sample holds under 250,000 clones, and about 82% of those were seen once. In total, the top ten clones hold 9.1% of the sample.

This sample was taken from a study of blood T cell repertoires in COVID-19 (TCRdb year 2020). Background for the entire study: Collaborator samples came from the United States, Italy and Spain and covered acute and convalescent phases of COVID-19. The prospective study material was composed of cDNA or gDNA derived from T cells, B-cell-depleted T cells, or PBMCs. Subjects who had been exposed to COVID-19, were actively infected with it, or had recovered from it provided the deeply sampled blood TCRbeta repertoires that made up the dataset. The repertoires were made available in a free public database intended to serve as a resource for research on the immune response to SARS-CoV-2. Samples were obtained from the ongoing ImmuneRACE study (first 160 participants) and from roughly 1,300 subjects provided by 6 global collaborators. Nearly every sample came with metadata listing a de-identified subject ID, COVID-19 status, age in years and sex. HLA class I and class II types, where available, came from metadata supplied by the sample provider rather than from assay-based typing.

General study outcomes and caveats: The amount of clinical and demographic metadata varied by source and participant and was provided uncurated.

The CDR3, cysteine through phenylalanine, is 15 amino acids long. The entry retains the CDR3 DNA only, 45 bases that are in frame from base 1. V loses 5 bases of germline sequence and J loses 2 bases, and the interval between the two ends is 15 bases. Reading the germline V gene (reference sequence) gives CDR1 MNHEY and CDR2 SMNVEV. The sequence was obtained from a woman between 50 and 59 years old with acute COVID-19. The rearrangement joined TRBV27 to TRBJ2-5, with the D gene uncertain. Sequenced input: PBMCs or T cells enriched from blood (not recorded which). Read as DNA, the sequence is TGTGCCAGCAGTCCCTCCCCATATAGACAAGAGACCCAGTACTTC. Translated, it gives CASSPSPYRQETQYF.